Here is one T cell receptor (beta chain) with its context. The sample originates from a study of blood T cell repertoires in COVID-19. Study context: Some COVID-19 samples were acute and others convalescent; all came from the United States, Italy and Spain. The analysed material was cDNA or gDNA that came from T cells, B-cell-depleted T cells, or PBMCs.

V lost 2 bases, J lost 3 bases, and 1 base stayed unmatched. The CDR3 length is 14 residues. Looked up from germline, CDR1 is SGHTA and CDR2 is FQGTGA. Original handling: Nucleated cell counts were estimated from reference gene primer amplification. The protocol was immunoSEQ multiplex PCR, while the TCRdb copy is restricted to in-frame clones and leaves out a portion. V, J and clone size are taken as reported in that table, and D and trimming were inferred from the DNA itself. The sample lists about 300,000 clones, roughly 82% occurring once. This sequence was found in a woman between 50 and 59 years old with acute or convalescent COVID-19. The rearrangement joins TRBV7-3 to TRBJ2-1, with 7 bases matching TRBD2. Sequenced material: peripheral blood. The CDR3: CASSLAGDYNEQFF. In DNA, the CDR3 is TGTGCCAGCAGCTTAGCGGGAGACTACAATGAGCAGTTCTTC.